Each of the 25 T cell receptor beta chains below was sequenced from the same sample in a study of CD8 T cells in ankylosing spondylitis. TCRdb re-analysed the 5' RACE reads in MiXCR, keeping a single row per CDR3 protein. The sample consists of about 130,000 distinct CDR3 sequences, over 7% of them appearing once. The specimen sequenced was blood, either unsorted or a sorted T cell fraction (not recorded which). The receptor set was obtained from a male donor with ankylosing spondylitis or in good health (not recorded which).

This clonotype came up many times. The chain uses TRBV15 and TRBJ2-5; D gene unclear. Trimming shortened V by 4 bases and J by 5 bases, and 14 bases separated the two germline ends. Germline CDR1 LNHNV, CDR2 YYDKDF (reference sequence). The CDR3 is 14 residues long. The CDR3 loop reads CATSNPNQYETQYF. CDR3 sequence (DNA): TGTGCCACCAGCAACCCCAATCAGTACGAGACCCAGTACTTC. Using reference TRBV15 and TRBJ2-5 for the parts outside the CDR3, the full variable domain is DAMVIQNPRYQVTQFGKPVTLSCSQTLNHNVMYWYQQKSSQAPKLLFHYYDKDFNNEADTPDNFQSRRPNTSFCFLDIRSPGLGDTAMYLCATSNPNQYETQYFGPGTRLLVL.

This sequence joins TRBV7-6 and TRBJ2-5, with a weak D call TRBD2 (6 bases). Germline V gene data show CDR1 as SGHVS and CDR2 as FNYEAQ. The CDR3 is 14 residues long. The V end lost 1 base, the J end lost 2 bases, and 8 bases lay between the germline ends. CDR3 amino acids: CASSLGLEQETQYF. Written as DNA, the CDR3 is TGTGCCAGCAGCTTAGGACTAGAACAAGAGACCCAGTACTTC.

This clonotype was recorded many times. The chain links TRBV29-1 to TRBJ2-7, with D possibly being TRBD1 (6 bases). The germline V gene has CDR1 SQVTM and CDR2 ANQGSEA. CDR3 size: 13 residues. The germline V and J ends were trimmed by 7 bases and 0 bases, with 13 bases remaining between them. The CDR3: CSAKGQSSYEQYF. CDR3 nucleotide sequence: TGCAGCGCCAAAGGACAGAGCTCCTACGAGCAGTACTTC.

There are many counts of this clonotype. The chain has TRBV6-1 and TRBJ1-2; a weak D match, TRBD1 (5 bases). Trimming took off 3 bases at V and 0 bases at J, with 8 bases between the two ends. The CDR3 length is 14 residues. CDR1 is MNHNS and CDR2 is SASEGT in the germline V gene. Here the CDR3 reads CASSEGVSNYGYTF. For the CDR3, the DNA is TGTGCCAGCAGTGAGGGGGTTTCTAACTATGGCTACACCTTC.

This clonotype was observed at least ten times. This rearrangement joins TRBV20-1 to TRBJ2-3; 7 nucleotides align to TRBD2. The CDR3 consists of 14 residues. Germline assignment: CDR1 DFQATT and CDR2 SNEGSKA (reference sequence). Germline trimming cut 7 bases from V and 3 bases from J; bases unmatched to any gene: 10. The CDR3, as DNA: TGCAGTGTTAGCCCCGGGACTATAACAGATACGCAGTATTTT. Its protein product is CSVSPGTITDTQYF.

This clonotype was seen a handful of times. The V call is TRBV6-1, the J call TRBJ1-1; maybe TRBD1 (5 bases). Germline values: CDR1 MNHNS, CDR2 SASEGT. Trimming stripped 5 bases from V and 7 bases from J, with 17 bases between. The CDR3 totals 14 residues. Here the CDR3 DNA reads TGTGCCAGCAGTCCTATTGGGAGAGACAGTGAAGCTTTCTTT. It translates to CASSPIGRDSEAFF.

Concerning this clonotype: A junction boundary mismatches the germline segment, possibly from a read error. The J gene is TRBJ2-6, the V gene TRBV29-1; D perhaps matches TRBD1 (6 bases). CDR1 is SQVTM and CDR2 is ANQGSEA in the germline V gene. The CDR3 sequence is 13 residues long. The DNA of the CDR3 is TGCAGCGTTGCAGGGTCTGGGGGCAACGGCCTGACTTTC. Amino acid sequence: CSVAGSGGNGLTF.

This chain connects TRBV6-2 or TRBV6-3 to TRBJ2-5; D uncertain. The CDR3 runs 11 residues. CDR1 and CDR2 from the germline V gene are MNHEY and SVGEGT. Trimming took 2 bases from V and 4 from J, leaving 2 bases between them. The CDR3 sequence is CASSYPETQYF. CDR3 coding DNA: TGTGCCAGCAGTTACCCAGAGACCCAGTACTTC.

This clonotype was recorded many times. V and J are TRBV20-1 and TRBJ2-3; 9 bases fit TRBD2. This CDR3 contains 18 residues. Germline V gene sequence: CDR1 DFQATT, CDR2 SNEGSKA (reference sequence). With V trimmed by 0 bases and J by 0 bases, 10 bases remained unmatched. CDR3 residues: CSARDDGASGASTDTQYF. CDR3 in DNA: TGCAGTGCTAGAGATGATGGAGCTAGCGGGGCAAGCACAGATACGCAGTATTTT.

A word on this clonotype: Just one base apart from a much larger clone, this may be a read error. The CDR3 spells CASSPRDRVSYEQYF. As DNA, the CDR3 is TGTGCCAGCAGCCCCCGGGACAGGGTGTCCTACGAGCAGTACTTC. This chain joins TRBV21-1 and TRBJ2-7; TRBD1, as called in the table, went unchecked against the DNA. TRBV21-1 is a pseudogene locus. The CDR3 covers 15 residues.

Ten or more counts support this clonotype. CDR3 sequence (DNA): TGTGCCAGCAGCTTGAGACAGCTAGCTAACTATGGCTACACCTTC. Its translation: CASSLRQLANYGYTF. The chain uses TRBV5-8 and TRBJ1-2; a weak D match, TRBD1 (5 bases). CDR1 is SGHTS and CDR2 is YDEGEE in the germline V gene. The CDR3 is made up of 15 amino acids. The V end lost 1 base, the J end lost 0 bases, and 10 bases lay between the germline ends.

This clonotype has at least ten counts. CDR3 coding DNA: TGTGCCACGCGACGGGGGAACACTGAAGCTTTCTTT. It yields the protein CATRRGNTEAFF. This chain links TRBV9 with TRBJ1-1; no reliable D call. CDR3 length: 12 residues. V lost 9 bases and J lost 1, with 10 bases in between. Germline CDR1 SGDLS, CDR2 YYNGEE.

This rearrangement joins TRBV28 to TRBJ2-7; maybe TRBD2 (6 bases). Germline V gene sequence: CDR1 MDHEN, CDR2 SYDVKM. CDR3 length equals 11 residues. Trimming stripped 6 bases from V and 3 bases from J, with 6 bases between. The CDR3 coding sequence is TGTGCCAGCAGGGGAGGCTACGAGCAGTACTTC. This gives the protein CASRGGYEQYF.

Here the CDR3 reads CASSPEVFLAAYEQYF. The CDR3 DNA follows: TGCGCCAGCAGCCCAGAAGTCTTCCTAGCGGCCTACGAGCAGTACTTC. This chain joins TRBV4-1 and TRBJ2-7; 7 positions agree with TRBD2. CDR3 length: 16 residues. Germline loops: CDR1 MGHRA, CDR2 YSYEKL. The V gene end was trimmed by 4 bases and the J gene end by 2 bases; junction bases not matched to a gene: 11.

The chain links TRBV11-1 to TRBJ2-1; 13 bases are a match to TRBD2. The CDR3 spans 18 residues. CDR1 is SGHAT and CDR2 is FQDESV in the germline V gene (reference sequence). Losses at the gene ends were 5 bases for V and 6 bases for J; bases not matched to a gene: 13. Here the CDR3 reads CASSLRTSGRDGPNEQFF. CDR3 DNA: TGTGCCAGCAGCCTAAGGACTAGCGGGAGAGATGGCCCCAATGAGCAGTTCTTC.

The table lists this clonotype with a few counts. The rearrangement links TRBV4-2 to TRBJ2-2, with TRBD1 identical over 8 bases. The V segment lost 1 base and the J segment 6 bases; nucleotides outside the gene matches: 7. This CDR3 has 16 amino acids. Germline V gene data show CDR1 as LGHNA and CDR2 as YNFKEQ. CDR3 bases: TGTGCCAGCAGCCAAGTAAGCCAGGGGGCCGCCGGGGAGCTGTTTTTT. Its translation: CASSQVSQGAAGELFF.

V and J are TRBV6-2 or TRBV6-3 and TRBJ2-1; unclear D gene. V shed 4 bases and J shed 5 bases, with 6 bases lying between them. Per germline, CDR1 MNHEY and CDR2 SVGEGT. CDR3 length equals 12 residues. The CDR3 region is CASSSRDNEQFF. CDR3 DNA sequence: TGTGCCAGCAGTTCGAGAGACAATGAGCAGTTCTTC.

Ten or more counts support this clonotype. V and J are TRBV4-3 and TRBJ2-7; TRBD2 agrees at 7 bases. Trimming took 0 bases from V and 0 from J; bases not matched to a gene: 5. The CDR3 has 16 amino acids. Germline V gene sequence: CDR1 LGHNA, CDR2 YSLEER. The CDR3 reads CASSQEGGSNSYEQYF. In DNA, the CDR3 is TGCGCCAGCAGCCAAGAGGGCGGGAGTAACTCCTACGAGCAGTACTTC.

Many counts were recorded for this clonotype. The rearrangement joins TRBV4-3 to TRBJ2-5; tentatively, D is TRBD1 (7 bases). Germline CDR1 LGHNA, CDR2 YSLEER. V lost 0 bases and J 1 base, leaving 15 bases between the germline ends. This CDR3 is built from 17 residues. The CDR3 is CASSQDWAGGLQETQYF. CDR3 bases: TGCGCCAGCAGCCAAGATTGGGCAGGGGGGCTCCAAGAGACCCAGTACTTC.

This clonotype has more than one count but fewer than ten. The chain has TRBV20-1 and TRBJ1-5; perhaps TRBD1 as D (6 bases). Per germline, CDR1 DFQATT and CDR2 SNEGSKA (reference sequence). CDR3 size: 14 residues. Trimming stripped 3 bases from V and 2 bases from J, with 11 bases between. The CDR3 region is CSASEGGGNQPQHF. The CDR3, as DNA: TGCAGTGCTAGTGAGGGGGGGGGCAATCAGCCCCAGCATTTT.

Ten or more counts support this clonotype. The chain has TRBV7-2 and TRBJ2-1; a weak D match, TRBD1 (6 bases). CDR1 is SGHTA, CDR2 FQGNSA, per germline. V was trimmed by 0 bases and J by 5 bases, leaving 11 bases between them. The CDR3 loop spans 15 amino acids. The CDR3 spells CASSLAGTRNNEQFF. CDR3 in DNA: TGTGCCAGCAGCTTAGCCGGGACAAGAAACAATGAGCAGTTCTTC.

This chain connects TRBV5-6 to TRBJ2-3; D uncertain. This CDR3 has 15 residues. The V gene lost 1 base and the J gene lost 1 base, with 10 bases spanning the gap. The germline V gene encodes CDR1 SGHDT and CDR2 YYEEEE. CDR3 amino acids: CASSLTVRGTDTQYF. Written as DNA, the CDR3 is TGTGCCAGCAGCTTGACAGTTAGGGGCACAGATACGCAGTATTTT.

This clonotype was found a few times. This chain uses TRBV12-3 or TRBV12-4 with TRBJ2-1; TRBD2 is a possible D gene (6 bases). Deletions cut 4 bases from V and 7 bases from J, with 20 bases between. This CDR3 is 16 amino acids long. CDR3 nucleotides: TGTGCCAGCAGTTCGGTGCCTGGGGGACGGGGGAATGAGCAGTTCTTC. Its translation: CASSSVPGGRGNEQFF.

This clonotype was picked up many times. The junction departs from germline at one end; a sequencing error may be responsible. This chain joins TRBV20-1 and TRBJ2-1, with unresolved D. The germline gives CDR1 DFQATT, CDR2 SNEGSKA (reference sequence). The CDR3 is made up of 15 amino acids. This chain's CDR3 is CSAPILWSSHNEQFF. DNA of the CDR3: TGCAGTGCGCCAATTCTCTGGAGCTCCCACAATGAGCAGTTCTTC.

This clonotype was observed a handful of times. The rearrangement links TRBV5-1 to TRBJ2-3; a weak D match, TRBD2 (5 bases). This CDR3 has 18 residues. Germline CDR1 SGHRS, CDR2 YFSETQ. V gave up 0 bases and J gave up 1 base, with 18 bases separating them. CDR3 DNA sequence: TGCGCCAGCAGCTTGGACCTAAAGACTACCATCCGCACAGATACGCAGTATTTT. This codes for CASSLDLKTTIRTDTQYF.